The T cell receptor (beta chain) under discussion was sequenced for a study of blood T cell repertoires in COVID-19. Study as a whole: The origin of the acute and convalescent COVID-19 samples was the United States, Italy and Spain. PBMCs, B-cell-depleted T cells, or T cells were the source of the cDNA or gDNA that made up the material.

Authors' data handling: Reference gene primer amplification yielded estimated nucleated cell counts. Assay: immunoSEQ multiplex PCR; the TCRdb copy retains only in-frame clones and omits some. The DNA gave D and trimming, while V, J and clone size come from that table. This sample carries under 250,000 clones, about 82% of them seen once, and the ten largest clones take approximately 6%. Seattle patient enrollment occurred during active infection, with longitudinal follow-up thereafter. CDR3 length: 18 residues. V shed 4 bases and J 4 bases; nucleotides not matched to a gene: 18. Germline loops: CDR1 GTSNPN, CDR2 SVGIG (reference sequence).

The chain employs TRBV30 and TRBJ2-5; 10 positions match TRBD2. Sequencing was performed on peripheral blood. The source is an elderly woman with COVID-19, enrolled during active disease. The DNA of the CDR3 is TGTGCCTGGACCGAAGGGAAGTCTAGCGGGGGCCTTGCAGAGACCCAGTACTTC. Translating gives CAWTEGKSSGGLAETQYF.